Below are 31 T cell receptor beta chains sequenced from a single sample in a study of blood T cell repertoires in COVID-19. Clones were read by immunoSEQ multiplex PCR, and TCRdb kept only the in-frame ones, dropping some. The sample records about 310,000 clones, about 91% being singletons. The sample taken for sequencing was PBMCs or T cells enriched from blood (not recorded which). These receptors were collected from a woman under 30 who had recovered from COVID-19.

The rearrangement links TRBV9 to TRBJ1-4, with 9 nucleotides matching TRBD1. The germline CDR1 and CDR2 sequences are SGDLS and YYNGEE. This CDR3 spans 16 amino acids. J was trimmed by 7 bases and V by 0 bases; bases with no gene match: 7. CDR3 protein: CASSVATGTGFEKLFF. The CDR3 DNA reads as TGTGCCAGCAGCGTAGCTACAGGGACAGGGTTTGAAAAACTGTTTTTT. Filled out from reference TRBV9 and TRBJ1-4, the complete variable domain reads DSGVTQTPKHLITATGQRVTLRCSPRSGDLSVYWYQQSLDQGLQFLIQYYNGEERAKGNILERFSAQQFPDLHSELNLSSLELGDSALYFCASSVATGTGFEKLFFGSGTQLSVL.

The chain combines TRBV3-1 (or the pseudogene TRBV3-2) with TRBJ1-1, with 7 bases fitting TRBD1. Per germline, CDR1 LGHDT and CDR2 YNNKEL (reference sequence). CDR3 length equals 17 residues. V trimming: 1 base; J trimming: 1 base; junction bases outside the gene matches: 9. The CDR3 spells CASSQAQLQGWNTEAFF. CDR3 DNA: TGTGCCAGCAGCCAAGCCCAATTACAGGGGTGGAACACTGAAGCTTTCTTT.

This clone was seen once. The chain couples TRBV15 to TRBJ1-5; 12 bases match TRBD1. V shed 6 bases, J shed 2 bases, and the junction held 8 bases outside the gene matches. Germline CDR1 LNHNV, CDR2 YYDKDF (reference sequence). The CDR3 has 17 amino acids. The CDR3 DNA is TGTGCCACCAGACCGGGACAGGGGGCTGTAGGCAATCAGCCCCAGCATTTT. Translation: CATRPGQGAVGNQPQHF.

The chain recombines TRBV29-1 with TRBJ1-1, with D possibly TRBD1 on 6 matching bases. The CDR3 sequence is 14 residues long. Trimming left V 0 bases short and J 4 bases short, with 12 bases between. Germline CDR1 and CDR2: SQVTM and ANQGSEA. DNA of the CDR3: TGCAGCGTTGAAGAGGGGGCGCTTATCACTGAAGCTTTCTTT. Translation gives CSVEEGALITEAFF.

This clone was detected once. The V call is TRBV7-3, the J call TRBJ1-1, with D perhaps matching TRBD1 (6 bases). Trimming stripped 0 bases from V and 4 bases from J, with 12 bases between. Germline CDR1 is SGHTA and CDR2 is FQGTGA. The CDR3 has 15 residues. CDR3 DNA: TGTGCCAGCAGCTTAACGGCAGGGGTTGGCACTGAAGCTTTCTTT. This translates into CASSLTAGVGTEAFF.

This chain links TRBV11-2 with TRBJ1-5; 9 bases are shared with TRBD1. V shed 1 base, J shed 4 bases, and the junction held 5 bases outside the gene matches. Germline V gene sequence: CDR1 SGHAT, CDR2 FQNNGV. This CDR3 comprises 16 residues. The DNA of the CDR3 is TGTGCCAGCAGCTTAGGAGGGACAGGGAGGAATCAGCCCCAGCATTTT. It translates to CASSLGGTGRNQPQHF.

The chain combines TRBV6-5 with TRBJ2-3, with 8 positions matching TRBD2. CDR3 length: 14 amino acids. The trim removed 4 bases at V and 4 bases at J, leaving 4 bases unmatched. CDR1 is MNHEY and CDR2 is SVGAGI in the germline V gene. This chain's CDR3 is CASSSLAAPDTQYF. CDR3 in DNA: TGTGCCAGCAGTTCACTAGCGGCACCAGATACGCAGTATTTT.

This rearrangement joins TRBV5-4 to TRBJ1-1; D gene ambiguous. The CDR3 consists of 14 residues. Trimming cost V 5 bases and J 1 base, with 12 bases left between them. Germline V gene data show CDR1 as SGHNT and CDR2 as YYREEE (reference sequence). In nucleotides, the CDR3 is TGTGCCAGCAGACTAAGAGGATGGAACACTGAAGCTTTCTTT. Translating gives CASRLRGWNTEAFF.

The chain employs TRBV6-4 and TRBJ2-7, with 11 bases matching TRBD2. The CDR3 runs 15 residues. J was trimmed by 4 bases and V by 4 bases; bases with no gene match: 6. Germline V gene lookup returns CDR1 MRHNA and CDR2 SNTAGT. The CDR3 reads CASSALAGGQYEQYF. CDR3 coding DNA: TGTGCCAGCAGTGCCTTAGCGGGAGGGCAATACGAGCAGTACTTC.

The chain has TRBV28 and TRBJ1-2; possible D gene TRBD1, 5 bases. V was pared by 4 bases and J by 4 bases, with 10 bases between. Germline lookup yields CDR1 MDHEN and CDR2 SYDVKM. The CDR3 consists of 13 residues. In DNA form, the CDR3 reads TGTGCCAGCAGTTCGGAGGGGATCTATGGCTACACCTTC. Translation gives CASSSEGIYGYTF.

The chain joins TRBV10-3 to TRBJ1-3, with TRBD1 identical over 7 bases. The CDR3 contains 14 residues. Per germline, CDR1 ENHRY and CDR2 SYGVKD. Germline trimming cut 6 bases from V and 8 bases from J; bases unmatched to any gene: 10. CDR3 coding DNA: TGTGCCATCAGGGGACAGAACCGTTGGGACACCATATATTTT. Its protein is CAIRGQNRWDTIYF.

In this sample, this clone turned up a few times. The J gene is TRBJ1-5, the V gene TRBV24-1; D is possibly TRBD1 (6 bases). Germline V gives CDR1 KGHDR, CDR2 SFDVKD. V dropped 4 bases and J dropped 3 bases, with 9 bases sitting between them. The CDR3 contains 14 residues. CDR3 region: CATSDPGDNQPQHF. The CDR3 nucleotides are TGTGCCACCAGTGACCCAGGGGACAATCAGCCCCAGCATTTT.

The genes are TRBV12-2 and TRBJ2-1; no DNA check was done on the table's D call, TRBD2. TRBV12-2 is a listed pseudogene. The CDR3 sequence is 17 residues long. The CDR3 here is CASRSRYFPRVDNEQFF. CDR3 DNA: TGTGCAAGTCGCTCGCGTTACTTCCCGCGCGTAGACAATGAGCAGTTCTTC.

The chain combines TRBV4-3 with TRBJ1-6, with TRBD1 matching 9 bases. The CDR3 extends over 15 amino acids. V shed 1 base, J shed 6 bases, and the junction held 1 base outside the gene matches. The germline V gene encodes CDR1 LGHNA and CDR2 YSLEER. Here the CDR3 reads CASSQGTGVNSPLHF. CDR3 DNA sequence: TGCGCCAGCAGCCAAGGGACAGGGGTTAATTCACCCCTCCACTTT.

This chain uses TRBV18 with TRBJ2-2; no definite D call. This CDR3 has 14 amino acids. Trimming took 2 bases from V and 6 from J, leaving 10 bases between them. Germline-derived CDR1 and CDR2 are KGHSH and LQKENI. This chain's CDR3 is CASSPYPRAGELFF. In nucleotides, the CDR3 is TGTGCCAGCTCACCATATCCCCGGGCCGGGGAGCTGTTTTTT.

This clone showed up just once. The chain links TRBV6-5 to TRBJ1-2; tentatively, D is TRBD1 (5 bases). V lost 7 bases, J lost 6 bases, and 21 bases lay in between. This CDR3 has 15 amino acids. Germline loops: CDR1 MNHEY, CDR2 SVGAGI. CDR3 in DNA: TGTGCCAGCACCAACTTTGACAGAGCGCCCAATGGCTACACCTTC. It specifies CASTNFDRAPNGYTF.

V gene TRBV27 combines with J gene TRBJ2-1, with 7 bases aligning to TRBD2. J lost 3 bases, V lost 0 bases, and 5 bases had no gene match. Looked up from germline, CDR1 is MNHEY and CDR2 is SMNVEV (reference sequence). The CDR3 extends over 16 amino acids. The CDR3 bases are TGTGCCAGCAGTTTATCTGCGGGAGTAGGCTACAATGAGCAGTTCTTC. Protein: CASSLSAGVGYNEQFF.

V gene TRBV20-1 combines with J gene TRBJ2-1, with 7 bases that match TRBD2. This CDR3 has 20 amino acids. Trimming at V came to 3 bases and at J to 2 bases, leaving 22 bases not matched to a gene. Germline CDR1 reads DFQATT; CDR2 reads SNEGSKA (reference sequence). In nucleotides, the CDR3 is TGCAGTGCTAGTATCTACTGGGCGGGAGAAACCGTCGGAACCTACAATGAGCAGTTCTTC. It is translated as CSASIYWAGETVGTYNEQFF.

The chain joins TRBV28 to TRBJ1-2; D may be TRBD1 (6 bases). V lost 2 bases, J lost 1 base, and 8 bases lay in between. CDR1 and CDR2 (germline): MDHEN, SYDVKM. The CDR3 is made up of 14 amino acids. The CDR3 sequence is CASSLQGINYGYTF. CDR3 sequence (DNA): TGTGCCAGCAGTTTACAGGGGATTAACTATGGCTACACCTTC.

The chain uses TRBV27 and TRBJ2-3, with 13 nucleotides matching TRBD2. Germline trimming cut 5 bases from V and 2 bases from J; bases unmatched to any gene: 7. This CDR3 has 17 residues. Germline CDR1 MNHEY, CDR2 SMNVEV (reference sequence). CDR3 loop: CASSLLGTSGITDTQYF. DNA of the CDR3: TGTGCCAGCAGTCTCCTAGGGACTAGCGGGATCACAGATACGCAGTATTTT.

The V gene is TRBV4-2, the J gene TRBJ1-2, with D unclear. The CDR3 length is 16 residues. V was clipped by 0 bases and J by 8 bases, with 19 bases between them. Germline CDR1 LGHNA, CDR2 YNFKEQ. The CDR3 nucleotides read TGTGCCAGCAGCCAAGACCCGGACGGATCAGGAGGCGGCTACACCTTC. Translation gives CASSQDPDGSGGGYTF.

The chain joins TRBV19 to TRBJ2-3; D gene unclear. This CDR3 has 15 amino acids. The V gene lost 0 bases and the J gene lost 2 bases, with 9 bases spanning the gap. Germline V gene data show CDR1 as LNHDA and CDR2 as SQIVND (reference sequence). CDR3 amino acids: CASSIDYGFTDTQYF. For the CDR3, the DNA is TGTGCCAGTAGTATAGATTACGGGTTCACAGATACGCAGTATTTT.

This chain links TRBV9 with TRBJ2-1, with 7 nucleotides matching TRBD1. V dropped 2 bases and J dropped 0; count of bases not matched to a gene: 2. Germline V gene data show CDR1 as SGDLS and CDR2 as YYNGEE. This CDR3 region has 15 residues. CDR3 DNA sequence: TGTGCCAGCAGCGTGGGGACAGTCTCCTACAATGAGCAGTTCTTC. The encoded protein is CASSVGTVSYNEQFF.

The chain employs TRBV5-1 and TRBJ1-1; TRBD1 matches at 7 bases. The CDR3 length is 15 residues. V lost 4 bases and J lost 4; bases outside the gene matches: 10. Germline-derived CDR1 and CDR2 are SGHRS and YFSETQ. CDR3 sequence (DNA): TGCGCCAGCAGCCTTCGACAGGGAGGTGCCACTGAAGCTTTCTTT. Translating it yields CASSLRQGGATEAFF.

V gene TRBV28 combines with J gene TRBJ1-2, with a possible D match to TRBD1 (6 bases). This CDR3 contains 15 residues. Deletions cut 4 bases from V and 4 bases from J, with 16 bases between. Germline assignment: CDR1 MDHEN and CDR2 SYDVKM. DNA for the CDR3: TGTGCCAGCAGTTCCTGGGGGGGGCTCGGCTATGGCTACACCTTC. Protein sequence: CASSSWGGLGYGYTF.

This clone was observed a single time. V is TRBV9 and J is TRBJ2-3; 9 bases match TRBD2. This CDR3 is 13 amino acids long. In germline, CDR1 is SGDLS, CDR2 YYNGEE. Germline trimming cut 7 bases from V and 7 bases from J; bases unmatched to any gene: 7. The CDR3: CASSRGGMNTQYF. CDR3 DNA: TGTGCCAGCTCGCGGGGGGGCATGAATACGCAGTATTTT.

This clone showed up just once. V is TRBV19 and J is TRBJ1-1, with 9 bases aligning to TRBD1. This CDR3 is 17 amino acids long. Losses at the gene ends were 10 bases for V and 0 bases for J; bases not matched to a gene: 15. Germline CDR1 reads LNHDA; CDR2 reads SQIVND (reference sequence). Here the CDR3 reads CATSAGTGFTLNTEAFF. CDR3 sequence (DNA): TGTGCCACCTCCGCCGGGACAGGGTTTACTCTGAACACTGAAGCTTTCTTT.

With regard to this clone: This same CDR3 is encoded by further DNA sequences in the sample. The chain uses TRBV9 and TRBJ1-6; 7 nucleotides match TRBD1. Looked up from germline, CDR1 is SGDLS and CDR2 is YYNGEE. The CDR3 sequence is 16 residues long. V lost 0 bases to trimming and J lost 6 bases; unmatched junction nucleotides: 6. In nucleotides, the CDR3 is TGTGCCAGCAGCGTAGGTTGGGACAGTGGTAATTCACCCCTCCACTTT. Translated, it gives CASSVGWDSGNSPLHF.

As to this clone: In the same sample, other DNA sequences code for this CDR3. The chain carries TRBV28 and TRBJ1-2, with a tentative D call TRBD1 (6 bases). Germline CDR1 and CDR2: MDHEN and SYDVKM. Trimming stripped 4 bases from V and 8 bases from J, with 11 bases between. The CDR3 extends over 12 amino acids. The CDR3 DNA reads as TGTGCCAGCAGTTCAGGGGTGCGGGGCTACACCTTC. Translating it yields CASSSGVRGYTF.

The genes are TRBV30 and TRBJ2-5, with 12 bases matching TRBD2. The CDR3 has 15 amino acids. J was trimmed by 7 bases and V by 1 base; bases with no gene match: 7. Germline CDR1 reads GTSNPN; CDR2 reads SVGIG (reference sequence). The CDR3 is CAWSAASGGAGTQYF. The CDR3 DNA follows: TGTGCCTGGAGTGCGGCTAGCGGGGGGGCAGGGACCCAGTACTTC.

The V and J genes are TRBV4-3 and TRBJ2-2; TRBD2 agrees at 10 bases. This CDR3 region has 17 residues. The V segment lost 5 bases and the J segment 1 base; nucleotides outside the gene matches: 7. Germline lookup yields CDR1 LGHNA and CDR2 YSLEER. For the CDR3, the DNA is TGCGCCAGCAGCACCCAACTAGCGGGATGGAACACCGGGGAGCTGTTTTTT. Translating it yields CASSTQLAGWNTGELFF.